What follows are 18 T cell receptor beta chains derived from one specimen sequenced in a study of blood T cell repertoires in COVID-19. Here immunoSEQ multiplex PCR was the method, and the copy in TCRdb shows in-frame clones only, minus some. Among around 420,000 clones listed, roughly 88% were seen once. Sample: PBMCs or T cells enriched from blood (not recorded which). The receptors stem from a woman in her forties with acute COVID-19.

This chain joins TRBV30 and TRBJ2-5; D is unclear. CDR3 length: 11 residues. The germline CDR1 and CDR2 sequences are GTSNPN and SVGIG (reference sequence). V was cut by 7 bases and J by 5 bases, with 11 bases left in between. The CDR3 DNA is TGTGCCTTCTCGGTTCGGGAGACCCAGTACTTC. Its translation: CAFSVRETQYF.

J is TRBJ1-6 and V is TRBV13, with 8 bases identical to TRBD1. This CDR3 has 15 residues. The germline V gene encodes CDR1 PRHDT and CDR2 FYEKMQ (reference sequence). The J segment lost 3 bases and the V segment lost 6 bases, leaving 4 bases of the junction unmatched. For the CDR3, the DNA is TGTGCCAGCAGTAGTGGACAGGGCTATAATTCACCCCTCCACTTT. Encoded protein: CASSSGQGYNSPLHF.

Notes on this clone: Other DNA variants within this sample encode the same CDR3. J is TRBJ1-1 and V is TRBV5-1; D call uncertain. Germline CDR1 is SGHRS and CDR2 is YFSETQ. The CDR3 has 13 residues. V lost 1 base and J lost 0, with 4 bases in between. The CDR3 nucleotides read TGCGCCAGCAGCTTGCGGGTGAACACTGAAGCTTTCTTT. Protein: CASSLRVNTEAFF.

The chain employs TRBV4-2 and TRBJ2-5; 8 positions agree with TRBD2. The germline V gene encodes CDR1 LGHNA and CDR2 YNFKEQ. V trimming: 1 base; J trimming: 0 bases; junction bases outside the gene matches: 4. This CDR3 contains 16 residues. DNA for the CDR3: TGTGCCAGCAGCCAAGTTGGAGCGGGGGACCAAGAGACCCAGTACTTC. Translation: CASSQVGAGDQETQYF.

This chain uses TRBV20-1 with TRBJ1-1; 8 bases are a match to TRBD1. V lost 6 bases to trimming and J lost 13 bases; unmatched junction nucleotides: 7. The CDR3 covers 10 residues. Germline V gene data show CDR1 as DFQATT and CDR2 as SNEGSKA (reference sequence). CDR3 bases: TGCAGTGCATCGGGACAGGTTGTTTTCTTT. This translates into CSASGQVVFF.

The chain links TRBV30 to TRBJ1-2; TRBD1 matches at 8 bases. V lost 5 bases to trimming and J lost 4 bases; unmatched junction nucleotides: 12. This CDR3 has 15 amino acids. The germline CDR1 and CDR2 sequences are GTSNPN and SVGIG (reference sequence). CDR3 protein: CAWERTGSNSYGYTF. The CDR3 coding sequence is TGTGCCTGGGAAAGGACAGGGAGTAATAGCTATGGCTACACCTTC.

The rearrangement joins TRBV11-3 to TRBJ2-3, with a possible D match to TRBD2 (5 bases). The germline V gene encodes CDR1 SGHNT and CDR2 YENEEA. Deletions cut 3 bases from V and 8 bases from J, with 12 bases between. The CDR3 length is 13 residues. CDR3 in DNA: TGTGCCAGCAGCTTCTCCGGGGAAGGTACGCAGTATTTT. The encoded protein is CASSFSGEGTQYF.

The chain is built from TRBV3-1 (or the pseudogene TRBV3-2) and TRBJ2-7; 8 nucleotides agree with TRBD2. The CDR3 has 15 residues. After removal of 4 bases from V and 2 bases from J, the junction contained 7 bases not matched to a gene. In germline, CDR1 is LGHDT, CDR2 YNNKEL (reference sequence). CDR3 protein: CASSPSGGQAYEQYF. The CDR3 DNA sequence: TGTGCCAGCAGCCCCAGCGGGGGACAAGCCTACGAGCAGTACTTC.

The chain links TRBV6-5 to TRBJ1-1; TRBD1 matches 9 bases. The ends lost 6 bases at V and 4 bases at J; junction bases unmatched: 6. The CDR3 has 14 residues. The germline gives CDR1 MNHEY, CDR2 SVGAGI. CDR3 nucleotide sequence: TGTGCCAGCAGGCAGGACAGGGGAGGCACTGAAGCTTTCTTT. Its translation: CASRQDRGGTEAFF.

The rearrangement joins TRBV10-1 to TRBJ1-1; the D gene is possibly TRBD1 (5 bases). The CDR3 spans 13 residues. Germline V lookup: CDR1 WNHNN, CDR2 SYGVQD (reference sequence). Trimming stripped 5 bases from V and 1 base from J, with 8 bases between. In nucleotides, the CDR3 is TGCGCCAGCAGTTTGACAGAGAACACTGAAGCTTTCTTT. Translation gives CASSLTENTEAFF.

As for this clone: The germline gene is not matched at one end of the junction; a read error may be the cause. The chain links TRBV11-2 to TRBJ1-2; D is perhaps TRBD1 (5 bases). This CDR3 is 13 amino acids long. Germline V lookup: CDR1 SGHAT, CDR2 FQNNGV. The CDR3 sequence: CASSIDRNYGYTF. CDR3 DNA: TGTGCCAGCAGCATAGACAGAAACTATGGCTACACCTTC.

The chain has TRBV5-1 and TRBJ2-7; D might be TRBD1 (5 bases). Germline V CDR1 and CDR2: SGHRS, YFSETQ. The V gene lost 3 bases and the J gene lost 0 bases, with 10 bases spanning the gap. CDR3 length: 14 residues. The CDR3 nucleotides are TGCGCCAGCAGCTACGACAGCCGCTCCTACGAGCAGTACTTC. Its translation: CASSYDSRSYEQYF.

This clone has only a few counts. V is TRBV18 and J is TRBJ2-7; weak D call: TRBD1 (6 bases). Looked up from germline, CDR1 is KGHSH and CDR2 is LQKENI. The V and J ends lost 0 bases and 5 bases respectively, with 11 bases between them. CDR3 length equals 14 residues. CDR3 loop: CASSPPDRLHEQYF. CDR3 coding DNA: TGTGCCAGCTCACCACCCGACAGGCTGCACGAGCAGTACTTC.

This chain's CDR3 is CASSIESGGAIYEQYF. The CDR3 DNA follows: TGTGCCAGTAGTATAGAAAGCGGGGGGGCGATCTACGAGCAGTACTTC. The chain joins TRBV19 to TRBJ2-7, with 10 bases that match TRBD2. Trimming took 0 bases from V and 3 from J; bases not matched to a gene: 5. Germline CDR1 and CDR2: LNHDA and SQIVND (reference sequence). The CDR3 contains 16 residues.

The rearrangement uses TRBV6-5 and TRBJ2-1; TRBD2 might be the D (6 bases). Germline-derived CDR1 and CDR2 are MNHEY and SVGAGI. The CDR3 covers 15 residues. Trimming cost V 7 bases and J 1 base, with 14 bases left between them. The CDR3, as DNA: TGTGCCAGCACACATGCGGGGACGTCCTACAATGAGCAGTTCTTC. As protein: CASTHAGTSYNEQFF.

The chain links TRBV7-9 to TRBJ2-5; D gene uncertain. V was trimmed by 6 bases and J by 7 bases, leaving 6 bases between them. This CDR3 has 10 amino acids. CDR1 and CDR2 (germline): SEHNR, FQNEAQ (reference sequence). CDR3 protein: CASSGLTQYF. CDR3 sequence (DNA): TGTGCCAGCAGTGGCTTGACCCAGTACTTC.

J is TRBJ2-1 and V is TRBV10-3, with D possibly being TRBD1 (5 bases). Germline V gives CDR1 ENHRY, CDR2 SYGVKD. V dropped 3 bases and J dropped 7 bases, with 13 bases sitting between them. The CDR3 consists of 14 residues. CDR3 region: CAISDTTRVNEQFF. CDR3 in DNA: TGTGCCATCAGTGACACGACCAGGGTGAATGAGCAGTTCTTC.

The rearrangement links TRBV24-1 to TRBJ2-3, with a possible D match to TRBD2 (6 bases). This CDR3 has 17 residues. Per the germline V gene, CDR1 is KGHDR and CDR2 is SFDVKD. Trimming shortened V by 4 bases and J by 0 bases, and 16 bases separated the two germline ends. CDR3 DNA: TGTGCCACCAGTGAGCCACCTACTAGCCCTAGCACAGATACGCAGTATTTT. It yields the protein CATSEPPTSPSTDTQYF.